This T cell receptor beta chain stems from a study of shared clonotypes between healthy human individuals. Overall study results and limits: The donor pool, a small one, limited the genetic and exposure-history diversity represented.

Notes on this clone: Its antigen is undetermined.

The authors divided CD4+ cells into CD45RA+ naive and CD45RA-negative memory subsets. It was across several immunoSEQ plates that each subset's genomic DNA was evenly split. Assay: immunoSEQ multiplex PCR; the TCRdb copy retains only in-frame clones and omits some. The data hold 2 million to 2.5 million clones, with roughly 90% observed a single time. The sequenced sample consisted of naive CD4+ T cells from PBMCs. Subset here: CD45RA+ positively selected. This sequence originates from a man between 18 and 29 years old in good health. Some clones in this sample may be carry-over from other donors' samples.

The CDR3 DNA reads TGTGCCAGCAGTGAAGACAGGACAGGGTATAACTATGGCTACACCTTC. Translation: CASSEDRTGYNYGYTF. V is TRBV6-1 and J is TRBJ1-2; 8 positions agree with TRBD1. Germline lookup yields CDR1 MNHNS and CDR2 SASEGT. V dropped 1 base and J dropped 1; count of bases not matched to a gene: 5. The CDR3 is 16 amino acids.